The 16 T cell receptor beta chains reported below all come from one sample, sequenced in a study of blood T cells in healthy people across ages. Primers used in a second PCR of about 6 to 11 cycles were a sample-barcoded 5' primer and a J-beta primer mix. TCRdb reprocessed the 5' RACE reads via MiXCR and lists one record per CDR3 protein. Of hundreds of thousands of distinct CDR3 sequences listed, roughly 24% were seen once; the top ten hold around 3%. These records were also assigned to another study, of T cells of mothers and their children.

Input material: blood. These receptors all stem from a boy aged 5 to 17 in good health.

This clonotype was found a few times. J is TRBJ2-5 and V is TRBV24-1; tentatively, D is TRBD2 (5 bases). The ends were cut back, 3 bases at V and 0 bases at J, with 13 bases in the middle. Germline V lookup: CDR1 KGHDR, CDR2 SFDVKD. This CDR3 is 16 amino acids long. CDR3 region: CATSDTPRGYQETQYF. The CDR3 DNA reads TGTGCCACCAGTGATACCCCACGCGGGTACCAAGAGACCCAGTACTTC.

CDR3 residues: CASSQGASIYEQYF. The CDR3 DNA follows: TGCGCCAGCAGCCAAGGAGCATCCATCTACGAGCAGTACTTC. This sequence joins TRBV4-1 and TRBJ2-1; D gene unclear. Judging by the DNA end, TRBJ2-7 fits better; the J call may be wrong. The CDR3 is made up of 14 amino acids. Germline V gene lookup returns CDR1 MGHRA and CDR2 YSYEKL.

For this clonotype: At one boundary the junction diverges from the germline segment, which might be a read error. The chain carries TRBV12-5 and TRBJ2-1; no reliable D call. The CDR3 loop spans 12 amino acids. Germline lookup yields CDR1 LGHNT and CDR2 FRNRAP. CDR3: CASGLVRGEQSF. The CDR3 DNA follows: TGTGCTAGTGGTTTGGTACGTGGAGAGCAGTCCTTC.

Only a few counts were recorded for this clonotype. The V and J genes are TRBV5-4 and TRBJ2-7, with D possibly TRBD1 on 6 matching bases. The germline V gene encodes CDR1 SGHNT and CDR2 YYREEE (reference sequence). V lost 4 bases, J lost 1 base, and 21 bases lay in between. The CDR3 is 17 residues long. In nucleotides, the CDR3 is TGTGCCAGCAGCCCATACCCGGGACAACCACTGTCCTACGAGCAGTACTTC. Translated, it gives CASSPYPGQPLSYEQYF.

V is TRBV20-1 and J is TRBJ2-4; 7 bases are a match to TRBD1. CDR1 DFQATT and CDR2 SNEGSKA come from the germline V gene (reference sequence). The junction had 13 bases not matched to a gene; V was cut back by 3 bases and J by 8 bases. This CDR3 has 15 amino acids. CDR3 amino acids: CSASKLGGSEDIQYF. The CDR3 DNA reads as TGCAGTGCTAGTAAGTTAGGGGGCTCGGAGGACATTCAGTACTTC.

This clonotype was seen a few times. The chain couples TRBV5-1 to TRBJ2-3; D not resolved. Germline V gene data show CDR1 as SGHRS and CDR2 as YFSETQ. V shed 0 bases and J shed 4 bases, with 6 bases lying between them. This CDR3 spans 13 amino acids. The CDR3 reads CASSLAPSDTQYF. As DNA, the CDR3 is TGCGCCAGCAGCTTGGCCCCCTCAGATACGCAGTATTTT. Full variable domain (remainder filled in from reference TRBV5-1 and TRBJ2-3): KAGVTQTPRYLIKTRGQQVTLSCSPISGHRSVSWYQQTPGQGLQFLFEYFSETQRNKGNFPGRFSGRQFSNSRSEMNVSTLELGDSALYLCASSLAPSDTQYFGPGTRLTVL.

The table lists this clonotype with a few counts. V gene TRBV5-1 combines with J gene TRBJ2-1; the D is unclear. V lost 8 bases to trimming and J lost 5 bases, with 14 bases between them. This CDR3 has 13 amino acids. Germline assignment: CDR1 SGHRS and CDR2 YFSETQ. The CDR3 loop reads CASSSRLDNEQFF. The CDR3 region has the DNA TGCGCCAGTAGTTCCCGGTTGGACAATGAGCAGTTCTTC.

This clonotype was observed a handful of times. The chain employs TRBV12-3 or TRBV12-4 and TRBJ2-5; unclear D gene. V was pared by 5 bases and J by 6 bases, with 10 bases between. The CDR3 has 12 residues. The DNA for the CDR3 is TGTGCCAGCAGTCTAGAAGGTCAGACCCAGTACTTC. Protein product: CASSLEGQTQYF.

This clonotype has just a few counts. The gene calls are TRBV11-2 and TRBJ2-1, with 9 bases matching TRBD1. The ends lost 1 base at V and 7 bases at J; junction bases unmatched: 11. Germline V lookup: CDR1 SGHAT, CDR2 FQNNGV. The CDR3 runs to 17 residues. CDR3 DNA sequence: TGTGCCAGCAGCTTAGGTACAGGGGGCTTAACGGGGAATGAGCAGTTCTTC. As protein: CASSLGTGGLTGNEQFF.

V usage is TRBV28 and J usage is TRBJ2-7; D unclear. From germline, CDR1 is MDHEN and CDR2 SYDVKM. The CDR3 totals 14 residues. Deletions cut 4 bases from V and 1 base from J, with 11 bases between. The CDR3 region is CASSSIDGSYEQYF. The CDR3 DNA reads as TGTGCCAGCAGTTCCATCGATGGGTCCTACGAGCAGTACTTC.

There are a few counts of this clonotype. V is TRBV4-1 and J is TRBJ1-2; 7 nucleotides match TRBD1. J gave up 5 bases and V 4 bases, and 7 bases lay outside the gene matches. The CDR3 sequence is 14 residues long. Germline V gives CDR1 MGHRA, CDR2 YSYEKL. The CDR3 sequence: CASSRTGLQYGYTF. The CDR3 nucleotides are TGCGCCAGCAGCCGGACAGGATTGCAATATGGCTACACCTTC.

The chain recombines TRBV2 with TRBJ2-4; TRBD2 might be the D (5 bases). This CDR3 has 14 residues. Germline CDR1 is SNHLY and CDR2 is FYNNEI. Trimming left V 5 bases short and J 7 bases short, with 15 bases between. The CDR3 loop is CASSLSDLGNIQYF. The CDR3 region has the DNA TGTGCCAGCAGTCTTAGCGATTTGGGGAACATTCAGTACTTC.

This clonotype has more than one count but fewer than ten. The V and J genes are TRBV28 and TRBJ1-1; TRBD1 matches 7 bases. J lost 1 base, V lost 5 bases, and 10 bases had no gene match. Germline loops: CDR1 MDHEN, CDR2 SYDVKM. The CDR3 is 16 residues long. CDR3 DNA sequence: TGTGCCAGCAGTGAAGGGGGCCCCCGGGGGAACACTGAAGCTTTCTTT. This gives the protein CASSEGGPRGNTEAFF.

In regard to this clonotype: At one of its ends the junction is not consistent with the germline gene, which may arise from a read error. Written as DNA, the CDR3 is TGTGCCAGCAGAATGACAGGAGATTCATATGGCTGCACCTTC. Protein sequence: CASRMTGDSYGCTF. This rearrangement joins TRBV6-5 to TRBJ1-2; the D gene is possibly TRBD1 (6 bases). Germline CDR1 is MNHEY and CDR2 is SVGAGI. The CDR3 totals 14 residues.

This chain connects TRBV7-9 to TRBJ2-1; TRBD2 is a possible D gene (5 bases). The germline CDR1 and CDR2 sequences are SEHNR and FQNEAQ (reference sequence). The CDR3 loop spans 13 amino acids. V lost 8 bases, J lost 0 bases, and 8 bases lay in between. The CDR3 sequence: CASFGSSYNEQFF. CDR3 nucleotide sequence: TGTGCCAGCTTTGGGAGCTCCTACAATGAGCAGTTCTTC.

This rearrangement joins TRBV9 to TRBJ2-7; tentative D call: TRBD2 (5 bases). In germline, CDR1 is SGDLS, CDR2 YYNGEE. The CDR3 spans 13 residues. Deletions cut 4 bases from V and 6 bases from J, with 14 bases between. In nucleotides, the CDR3 is TGTGCCAGCAGCCCTAACGGAGAGGGCGAGCAGTACTTC. It translates to CASSPNGEGEQYF. Together with reference TRBV9 and TRBJ2-7, the CDR3 gives the full variable domain: DSGVTQTPKHLITATGQRVTLRCSPRSGDLSVYWYQQSLDQGLQFLIQYYNGEERAKGNILERFSAQQFPDLHSELNLSSLELGDSALYFCASSPNGEGEQYFGPGTRLTVT.